This TCR beta chain appears in the sequencing data of a study of cytotoxic CD8 clonotypes in ibrutinib-treated CLL. Study-level information: Productive templates averaged about 250,000 per sample, and productive rearrangements some 96,000. Notes on the study in general: While tracking circulating CD8+ T-cell counts, baseline clonality exceeded that of age-matched healthy donors. The times at which samples were taken varied between sustained-remission and progressing patients.

With V trimmed by 4 bases and J by 4 bases, 12 bases remained unmatched. CDR3 size: 16 residues. Germline V gene sequence: CDR1 MGHRA, CDR2 YSYEKL. Deep sequencing aimed at 1 in 200,000 to 1 in 1 million T cells' resolution. The data were produced by immunoSEQ multiplex PCR, yet TCRdb's version contains in-frame clones alone and is incomplete. The data contain approximately 29,000 clones, about 62% of them singletons. For this clone: The antigen is unknown. In the same sample, other DNA sequences code for this CDR3.

Sequencing was performed on PBMCs, taken before ibrutinib treatment. The rearrangement joins TRBV4-1 to TRBJ2-7; 8 bases line up with TRBD1. This receptor was obtained from a human donor with chronic lymphocytic leukemia. The CDR3 sequence: CASSPISGTGPYEQYF. For the CDR3, the DNA is TGCGCCAGCAGCCCGATATCCGGGACAGGTCCTTACGAGCAGTACTTC.